Following are 3 T cell receptor beta chains from one sample sequenced in a study of T-cell reconstitution after alpha-beta-depleted transplantation in children. Unique molecular identifiers were built into the TCRbeta library. Via MiXCR, TCRdb re-called the PCR reads, giving one row per CDR3 protein. This table holds some 150,000 distinct CDR3 sequences, around 8.8% found once. This specimen consisted of PBMCs, mostly from graft donor cells, obtained 180 days after TCRalphabeta/CD19-depleted stem cell transplant. The receptors shown here come from a female patient between 2 and 15 years old who had a stem cell transplant for congenital amegakaryocytic thrombocytopenia, so the T cells may come from the graft donor.

The chain links TRBV20-1 to TRBJ2-1; TRBD1 agrees at 11 bases. The CDR3 is 15 residues long. V trimming: 3 bases; J trimming: 8 bases; junction bases outside the gene matches: 9. Germline assignment: CDR1 DFQATT and CDR2 SNEGSKA (reference sequence). The CDR3 is CSARKGTGGSHEQFF. DNA of the CDR3: TGCAGTGCTAGGAAGGGGACAGGGGGATCTCATGAGCAGTTCTTC.

Ten or more counts support this clonotype. The rearrangement joins TRBV15 to TRBJ2-3; tentative D call: TRBD1 (6 bases). The CDR3 runs 15 residues. Looked up from germline, CDR1 is LNHNV and CDR2 is YYDKDF (reference sequence). The germline V and J ends were trimmed by 5 bases and 0 bases, with 12 bases remaining between them. CDR3 loop: CATSGGQASTDTQYF. For the CDR3, the DNA is TGTGCCACCAGCGGGGGCCAAGCGAGCACAGATACGCAGTATTTT.

The chain uses TRBV19 and TRBJ2-3; tentatively, D is TRBD1 (5 bases). This CDR3 spans 12 amino acids. Per germline, CDR1 LNHDA and CDR2 SQIVND (reference sequence). The V gene lost 6 bases and the J gene lost 5 bases, with 9 bases spanning the gap. CDR3 sequence (DNA): TGTGCCAGTAGCTCAGGGAAAGATACGCAGTATTTT. This gives the protein CASSSGKDTQYF.